The 8 T cell receptor beta chains below were found in one sample sequenced in a study of blood T cell repertoires in COVID-19. The table came from immunoSEQ multiplex PCR; TCRdb's copy has only in-frame clones and leaves some out. The sample shows some 70,000 clones, 80% to 90% of them seen only once. Material for sequencing was peripheral blood. These receptors originate from a man between 45 and 60 years old with acute or convalescent COVID-19.

The V and J genes are TRBV24-1 and TRBJ2-1, with D perhaps TRBD1 (6 bases). The germline V and J ends were trimmed by 0 bases and 8 bases, with 13 bases remaining between them. Germline V gene sequence: CDR1 KGHDR, CDR2 SFDVKD. The CDR3 has 15 amino acids. The CDR3 loop reads CATSDLGRGMDEQFF. CDR3 sequence (DNA): TGTGCCACCAGTGATTTGGGCAGGGGTATGGATGAGCAGTTCTTC.

This sequence joins TRBV7-8 and TRBJ2-1; D gene unclear. Germline assignment: CDR1 SGHVS and CDR2 FQNEAQ. V was shortened by 1 base and J by 6 bases, with 10 bases between the two germline ends. The CDR3 has 14 residues. The CDR3 DNA follows: TGTGCCAGCAGCTTAGTTGTGACTCGCAATGAGCAGTTCTTC. This codes for CASSLVVTRNEQFF.

This clone was seen only once. The chain uses TRBV28 and TRBJ2-3; D is possibly TRBD2 (5 bases). CDR1 is MDHEN, CDR2 SYDVKM, per germline. The CDR3 runs to 15 residues. Trimming pared 3 bases from V and 5 bases from J, leaving 15 bases between. CDR3 loop: CASSFRGPGGDTQYF. CDR3 nucleotide sequence: TGTGCCAGCAGTTTCCGAGGGCCCGGCGGAGATACGCAGTATTTT.

The chain joins TRBV29-1 to TRBJ2-3, with TRBD2 matching 11 bases. V trimming: 6 bases; J trimming: 4 bases; junction bases outside the gene matches: 12. This CDR3 contains 16 residues. Germline values: CDR1 SQVTM, CDR2 ANQGSEA. The CDR3 reads CSVDPGLAAGPDTQYF. The CDR3 nucleotides are TGCAGCGTAGATCCGGGACTAGCGGCGGGGCCAGATACGCAGTATTTT.

The chain is built from TRBV19 and TRBJ2-1, with TRBD2 as a possible D gene (5 bases). Looked up from germline, CDR1 is LNHDA and CDR2 is SQIVND (reference sequence). Trimming cost V 4 bases and J 5 bases, with 18 bases left between them. This CDR3 is built from 16 residues. The chain's CDR3 is CASSTPARPSNNEQFF. CDR3 sequence (DNA): TGTGCCAGTAGTACCCCGGCCCGTCCTAGCAACAATGAGCAGTTCTTC. Full variable domain (outside the CDR3, taken from reference TRBV19 and TRBJ2-1): DGGITQSPKYLFRKEGQNVTLSCEQNLNHDAMYWYRQDPGQGLRLIYYSQIVNDFQKGDIAEGYSVSREKKESFPLTVTSAQKNPTAFYLCASSTPARPSNNEQFFGPGTRLTVL.

This chain joins TRBV6-6 and TRBJ1-1; 10 bases are shared with TRBD1. The germline CDR1 and CDR2 sequences are MNHNY and SVGAGI (reference sequence). CDR3 length equals 15 residues. Unmatched junction bases numbered 5, after V lost 4 bases and J lost 3 bases. The CDR3 sequence: CASSFGTGVDTEAFF. The DNA of the CDR3 is TGTGCCAGCAGTTTCGGGACAGGGGTGGACACTGAAGCTTTCTTT.

The chain joins TRBV5-1 to TRBJ1-4; D gene unclear. V was cut by 0 bases and J by 1 base, with 7 bases left in between. Germline V gene sequence: CDR1 SGHRS, CDR2 YFSETQ. The CDR3 covers 15 residues. The CDR3 DNA reads TGCGCCAGCAGCTTGGCCAAGCGAACTAATGAAAAACTGTTTTTT. Its protein is CASSLAKRTNEKLFF.

This sequence joins TRBV24-1 and TRBJ1-5; possibly TRBD1 for D (6 bases). The germline V gene has CDR1 KGHDR and CDR2 SFDVKD. CDR3 size: 14 residues. V shed 3 bases and J shed 5 bases, with 10 bases lying between them. The CDR3 is CATSDPQGDQPQHF. CDR3 nucleotides: TGTGCCACCAGTGATCCACAGGGTGATCAGCCCCAGCATTTT.